These 4 T cell receptor beta chains were all obtained from the same sample, sequenced in a study of shared clonotypes between healthy human individuals. Method: immunoSEQ multiplex PCR; TCRdb's copy keeps in-frame clones and lacks some. The table records 2 million to 2.5 million clones, roughly 93% of them present only once. Sequencing was done on a sample of naive CD4+ T cells from PBMCs. The subset: CD45RA+ positively selected. Receptors were obtained from a young man in good health. Some clones in this sample may be carry-over from other donors' samples.

The rearrangement uses TRBV2 and TRBJ1-2; D remains ambiguous. This CDR3 has 13 amino acids. V dropped 4 bases and J dropped 3 bases, with 9 bases sitting between them. Germline CDR1 reads SNHLY; CDR2 reads FYNNEI. The CDR3 sequence: CASSGDLYYGYTF. DNA for the CDR3: TGTGCCAGCAGTGGGGATCTATACTATGGCTACACCTTC.

The genes are TRBV4-1 and TRBJ2-2, with 13 bases lining up with TRBD2. V shed 3 bases, J shed 6 bases, and the junction held 7 bases outside the gene matches. The CDR3 contains 17 residues. The germline CDR1 and CDR2 sequences are MGHRA and YSYEKL. CDR3 DNA sequence: TGCGCCAGCAGCCAGACACTAGCGGGAGGGCCGGCCGGGGAGCTGTTTTTT. Protein: CASSQTLAGGPAGELFF.

This chain links TRBV5-4 with TRBJ2-5; TRBD2 matches 14 bases. The CDR3 has 16 amino acids. Germline V CDR1 and CDR2: SGHNT, YYREEE (reference sequence). J lost 6 bases, V lost 8 bases, and 12 bases had no gene match. The CDR3 region is CASGQQTSGREKTQYF. CDR3 coding DNA: TGTGCCAGTGGACAGCAGACTAGCGGGAGGGAAAAGACCCAGTACTTC.

The V and J genes are TRBV11-2 and TRBJ2-1; D is uncertain. Deletions cut 5 bases from V and 9 bases from J, with 17 bases between. CDR1 and CDR2 (germline): SGHAT, FQNNGV. CDR3 length: 14 residues. CDR3 nucleotides: TGTGCCAGCAGCGCCCCCCTTGCCGGAACTGAGCAGTTCTTC. Its translation is CASSAPLAGTEQFF.